This T cell receptor (beta chain) was captured by sequencing in a study of T cell changes during pregnancy in multiple sclerosis. TCRdb's copy holds only in-frame clones and misses some; the assay was immunoSEQ multiplex PCR. The sample lists 35,000 to 45,000 clones, about 88% occurring once. In germline, CDR1 is SGHAT, CDR2 FQNNGV. V lost 6 bases and J 0 bases, leaving 12 bases between the germline ends. This CDR3 spans 16 amino acids. The chain is built from TRBV11-2 and TRBJ2-6; D perhaps matches TRBD2 (5 bases). Sequencing was performed on CD4+ T cells from peripheral blood mononuclear cells, taken in the first trimester of pregnancy. This sequence originates from a female donor with multiple sclerosis, enrolled in a pregnancy study. The CDR3 region has the DNA TGTGCCAGCAGTCGAGGACGGGACTCTGGGGCCAACGTCCTGACTTTC. Translating gives CASSRGRDSGANVLTF. Complete variable domain (other parts from reference TRBV11-2 and TRBJ2-6): EAGVAQSPRYKIIEKRQSVAFWCNPISGHATLYWYQQILGQGPKLLIQFQNNGVVDDSQLPKDRFSAERLKGVDSTLKIQPAKLEDSAVYLCASSRGRDSGANVLTFGAGSRLTVL.